A selection of T cell receptor beta chains follows, all from one sample in a study of blood T cell repertoires in COVID-19. Sequenced by immunoSEQ multiplex PCR; TCRdb stores in-frame clones only, minus some. The table shows tens of thousands of clones, with about three quarters occurring only once. The sequencing sample was made of peripheral blood. The source of these receptors is a man between 65 and 85 years old with active or convalescent COVID-19. Each CDR3 is given with its conserved first and last residue.

TRBV7-2	TRBJ2-3	CASSLDDGGGGRTDTQYF
TRBV6-5	TRBJ2-1	CASSYSDRGPYNEQFF
TRBV28	TRBJ1-5	CASIGDSSNQPQHF
TRBV7-2	TRBJ1-5	CASSFGQGAQPQHF
TRBV4-3	TRBJ2-3	CASSPRASADTQYF
TRBV9	TRBJ2-7	CASSPLDGGLRSYEQYF
TRBV3-1/TRBV3-2	TRBJ1-1	CASSQGSLGAFF
TRBV27	TRBJ1-5	CASNPQGTNQPQHF
TRBV21-1	TRBJ2-3	CASSKAPGLAGGTDTQYF
TRBV6-2/TRBV6-3	TRBJ2-3	CASSLGLAGGPTTDTQYF
TRBV15	TRBJ1-1	CATSRDQGTEAFF
TRBV19	TRBJ2-7	CASSHTLTGQSSYEQYF
TRBV7-2	TRBJ1-5	CASSLSPFNQPQHF
TRBV29-1	TRBJ1-2	CSVEAEPDGYTF
TRBV11-2	TRBJ2-5	CASSFTGTELETQYF
TRBV7-6	TRBJ1-1	CASSYGGRTEAFF
TRBV19	TRBJ1-6	CASSSGTGRSPLHF
TRBV10-3	TRBJ2-7	CATEDSSDEQYF
TRBV21-1	TRBJ1-1	CASTHTIQGTEAFF
TRBV28	TRBJ1-6	CASSLYRGHRNSPLHF
TRBV30	TRBJ1-6	CAWSLGQGGPLHF
TRBV11-2	TRBJ2-1	CASSFTGLDHNEQFF
TRBV11-3	TRBJ2-7	CASSALAVPYEQYF
TRBV18	TRBJ2-1	CASSPGTSAPNEQFF
TRBV6-4	TRBJ2-1	CASSEGLAGRYNEQFF
TRBV10-1	TRBJ1-1	CASIRQTNTEAFF
TRBV27	TRBJ1-2	CASRGQGVEGYTF
TRBV5-1	TRBJ1-2	CASSSTTSGQGARGYTF
TRBV29-1	TRBJ2-7	CSAGTDYEQYF
TRBV19	TRBJ1-2	CASKKGGSLYGYTF
TRBV12-3/TRBV12-4	TRBJ1-1	CASSLALGREAFF
TRBV3-1/TRBV3-2	TRBJ1-1	CASSQTGTKAFF
TRBV7-9	TRBJ2-5	CASSPGTGGVGQYF
TRBV4-3	TRBJ1-3	CASSTETGNTIYF
TRBV7-9	TRBJ2-3	CASSFSGGATDTQYF
TRBV12-5	TRBJ1-2	CASGLGTGNYTF
TRBV6-6	TRBJ2-1	CASSYLGQGEYNEQFF
TRBV7-6	TRBJ2-3	CASSPKRTGTDTQYF
TRBV28	TRBJ1-4	CASSPYIGTQNEKLFF
TRBV4-1	TRBJ1-1	CASSQTGLNTEAFF
TRBV5-1	TRBJ1-6	CASSLGQGGNSPLHF
TRBV4-1	TRBJ1-1	CASGRQGRTEAFF
TRBV11-2	TRBJ2-3	CASSSQAGVSTDTQYF
TRBV12-3/TRBV12-4	TRBJ1-2	CASSPGQGLGYTF
TRBV3-1/TRBV3-2	TRBJ1-4	CASSPKDRGHDNEKLFF